This is a list of T cell receptor beta chains from one sample in a study of blood T cell repertoires in COVID-19. Profiling relied on immunoSEQ multiplex PCR, and the TCRdb table lists in-frame clones only, not all of them. The repertoire holds about 180,000 clones, with more than 70% as singletons. Sequenced: peripheral blood. Every receptor here comes from a person aged 65-85 years with COVID-19, enrolled during active disease. The CDR3 runs from the conserved cysteine through the conserved F or W. The D gene is left open where the match is weak. Some rows mark clone size as missing; the rest say once, few, many or name a class of expanded clone.

>TRBD2|TRBV20-1|TRBJ2-1|NA
TGCAGTGCTAGTCCCCCTAGCGGGAGATTGAATGAGCAGTTCTTC
CSASPPSGRLNEQFF
>NA|TRBV27|TRBJ2-7|NA
TGTGCCAGCAGTGAGGCAGGGGAGTACGAGCAGTACTTC
CASSEAGEYEQYF
>TRBD1|TRBV11-3|TRBJ2-7|NA
TGTGCCAGCAGCTTAGGACAGGGTAATTCCTACGAGCAGTACTTC
CASSLGQGNSYEQYF
>NA|TRBV23-1|TRBJ1-6|NA
TGCGCCAGCAGTCGGCAGTATAATTCACCCCTCCACTTT
CASSRQYNSPLHF
>NA|TRBV18|TRBJ2-7|NA
TGTGCCAGCTCACCCTTACAGGGAGGGAGATACTACGAGCAGTACTTC
CASSPLQGGRYYEQYF
>TRBD2|TRBV24-1|TRBJ2-1|once
TGTGCCACCAGTGATCCCGGGACTAGCGGTTACAATGAGCAGTTCTTC
CATSDPGTSGYNEQFF
>NA|TRBV11-2|TRBJ2-2|NA
TGTGCCAGCGGCAGGGCCCCGAACACCGGGGAGCTGTTTTTT
CASGRAPNTGELFF
>NA|TRBV4-3|TRBJ2-3|NA
TGCGCCAGCAGCCAAGAGGTAATCGGGGCAGATACGCAGTATTTT
CASSQEVIGADTQYF
>TRBD1|TRBV28|TRBJ1-2|NA
TGTGCCAGCAGTTTATCCGACAGGGCGCGGTATGGCTACACCTTC
CASSLSDRARYGYTF
>TRBD2|TRBV18|TRBJ2-1|NA
TGTGCCAGCTCACCGGGCGCGGGAGCCTACAATGAGCAGTTCTTC
CASSPGAGAYNEQFF